Detailed here is one T cell receptor beta chain. This entry is derived from a study of identical twins' blood T cells. Trimming removed 1 base at V and 8 bases at J, with 11 bases between. The CDR3 has 13 amino acids. CDR1 SGHTA and CDR2 FQGNSA come from the germline V gene. Libraries were made from RNA as TCR cDNA, using a modified protocol. TCRdb analysed the 5' RACE reads with MiXCR anew, one entry per CDR3 protein. Altogether fewer than 450,000 distinct CDR3 sequences are present, 28% being singletons, with the ten largest covering roughly 5.5%. V is TRBV7-2 and J is TRBJ1-2; D is uncertain. The clonotype was recovered from a woman aged 18-49 years in good health. The sample consisted of PBMCs. CDR3 bases: TGTGCCAGCAGCTTAGGTCGGCCTCACGGCTACACCTTC. This codes for CASSLGRPHGYTF.